This record concerns one TCR beta chain sequence. This entry belongs to a study of blood T cell repertoires in COVID-19. Across the whole study: The samples span acute and convalescent COVID-19 from the United States, Italy and Spain. In each case, the material was cDNA or gDNA derived from T cells, B-cell-depleted T cells, or PBMCs.

Per the authors' pipeline: Reference gene primers were amplified, and this amplification served to estimate nucleated cell counts. TCRdb keeps only in-frame clones here, not all; method: immunoSEQ multiplex PCR. D and trimming were read from the DNA, whereas the V and J calls and clone size are those reported in that table. The sample shows 140,000 to 150,000 clones, approximately 90% of them seen only once. The CDR3 length is 14 residues. The chain links TRBV21-1 to TRBJ2-7; the table's D gene call, TRBD1, was not cross checked with the DNA. TRBV21-1 is recorded as a pseudogene. The origin of this receptor is a woman aged 45-65 years with acute or convalescent COVID-19. The sequenced material came from peripheral blood. The CDR3 sequence is CEPQDSLSFAEQYF. In DNA form, the CDR3 reads TGTGAGCCGCAGGACAGCCTCAGTTTTGCTGAGCAGTACTTC.